This TCR beta chain is drawn from a study of cytomegalovirus exposure and HLA in healthy donors. Primers for the PCR totalled 60 Vbeta and 13 Jbeta. Profiling relied on immunoSEQ multiplex PCR, and the TCRdb table lists in-frame clones only, not all of them. The repertoire has fewer than 250,000 clones, more than 65% of them found once; the top ten carry 2.5% to 4%. This CDR3 contains 14 residues. V lost 4 bases and J lost 2; bases outside the gene matches: 5. CDR1 SGHNT and CDR2 YYREEE come from the germline V gene (reference sequence). The donors, nominally healthy at sampling, likely had unrecorded immune exposures. General study findings and limits: Later analysis placed DRB1 highest and HLA-C lowest in TCR association rates, which differed by HLA locus. Some V segments, TRBV6-2 and TRBV6-3 among them, were indistinguishable and were therefore excluded. Earlier findings revealed that most TCR beta V segments proved productive either about 87% or about 30% of the time.

Turning to this clone: Its antigen is not known.

The genes are TRBV5-4 and TRBJ1-2, with 7 positions matching TRBD1. This clonotype originated in a woman aged 25-40 years in good health and CMV-seropositive. The source material was PBMCs. The CDR3 region is CASSSRGNNYGYTF. CDR3 in DNA: TGTGCCAGCAGCAGCAGGGGGAACAACTATGGCTACACCTTC.